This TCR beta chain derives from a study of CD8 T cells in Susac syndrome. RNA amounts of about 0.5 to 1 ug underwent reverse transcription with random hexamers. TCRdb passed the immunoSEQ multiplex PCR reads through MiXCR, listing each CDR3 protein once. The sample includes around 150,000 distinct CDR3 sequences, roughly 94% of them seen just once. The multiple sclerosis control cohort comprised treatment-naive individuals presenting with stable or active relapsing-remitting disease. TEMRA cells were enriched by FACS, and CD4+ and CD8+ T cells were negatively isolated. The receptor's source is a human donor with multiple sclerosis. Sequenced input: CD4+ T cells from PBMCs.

The CDR3 nucleotides read TGTGCCAGCAGCTTAGCACGGTCCGCCTGGGGTCACGAGCAGTACTTC. Its translation is CASSLARSAWGHEQYF. The rearrangement uses TRBV7-8 and TRBJ2-7; D call uncertain. V was clipped by 0 bases and J by 5 bases, with 17 bases between them. CDR1 SGHVS and CDR2 FQNEAQ come from the germline V gene. The CDR3 has 16 amino acids.